Listed below are T cell receptor beta chains from one sample, sequenced in a study of cytomegalovirus exposure and HLA in healthy donors. TCRdb's table, derived via immunoSEQ multiplex PCR, lists solely in-frame clones and lacks some. The sample records over 150,000 clones, around 67% being singletons. The material sequenced was PBMCs. The receptors come from a woman aged 25 to 45 in good health and CMV-seropositive. CDR3s include the opening cysteine and the closing phenylalanine or tryptophan. A D gene is named only where the DNA matches it firmly. Some rows mark clone size as missing; the rest say once, few, many or name a class of expanded clone.

J gene: TRBJ1-1
clone size: -
V gene: TRBV5-1
CDR3 length: 16
D gene: -
CDR3 DNA: TGCGCCAGCAGCCCACAGCCGGGAGTCATGAACACTGAAGCTTTCTTT
CDR3 protein: CASSPQPGVMNTEAFF

J gene: TRBJ2-5
clone size: -
V gene: TRBV5-1
CDR3 length: 15
D gene: TRBD1
CDR3 DNA: TGCGCCAGCAGCTTGGAAATTGGGACAGGGAAGACCCAGTACTTC
CDR3 protein: CASSLEIGTGKTQYF

J gene: TRBJ2-1
clone size: -
V gene: TRBV5-1
CDR3 length: 12
D gene: -
CDR3 DNA: TGCGCCAGCAGCTTGATTCGCAATGAGCAGTTCTTC
CDR3 protein: CASSLIRNEQFF

J gene: TRBJ1-1
clone size: -
V gene: TRBV28
CDR3 length: 12
D gene: -
CDR3 DNA: TGTGCCAGCACTCACCTAGTTGCCGAAGCTTTCTTT
CDR3 protein: CASTHLVAEAFF

J gene: TRBJ2-3
clone size: -
V gene: TRBV28
CDR3 length: 13
D gene: TRBD2
CDR3 DNA: TGTGCCAGCAGTTTAGCGGGGGCAGATACGCAGTATTTT
CDR3 protein: CASSLAGADTQYF

J gene: TRBJ2-3
clone size: -
V gene: TRBV7-9
CDR3 length: 14
D gene: TRBD2
CDR3 DNA: TGTGCCAGCAGCTCTAGCGGGGGCACAGATACGCAGTATTTT
CDR3 protein: CASSSSGGTDTQYF

J gene: TRBJ2-2
clone size: -
V gene: TRBV28
CDR3 length: 12
D gene: -
CDR3 DNA: TGTGCCAGCGAGAGAGGGACCGGGGAGCTGTTTTTT
CDR3 protein: CASERGTGELFF

J gene: TRBJ1-4
clone size: -
V gene: TRBV5-1
CDR3 length: 15
D gene: -
CDR3 DNA: TGCGCCAGCAGCATTCCGACAGGCTCTAATGAAAAACTGTTTTTT
CDR3 protein: CASSIPTGSNEKLFF

J gene: TRBJ2-1
clone size: -
V gene: TRBV6-1
CDR3 length: 12
D gene: TRBD2
CDR3 DNA: TGTGCCAGCAGAGCTAGCGGCAATGAGCAGTTCTTC
CDR3 protein: CASRASGNEQFF

J gene: TRBJ1-1
clone size: -
V gene: TRBV29-1
CDR3 length: 15
D gene: -
CDR3 DNA: TGCAGCGCCACGTCAAAGGTAGGGGCGAACACTGAAGCTTTCTTT
CDR3 protein: CSATSKVGANTEAFF

J gene: TRBJ2-1
clone size: once
V gene: TRBV13
CDR3 length: 13
D gene: TRBD2
CDR3 DNA: TGTGCCAGCAGCTTGAGAGCGGGAGGTGAGCAGTTCTTC
CDR3 protein: CASSLRAGGEQFF

J gene: TRBJ2-7
clone size: -
V gene: TRBV4-1
CDR3 length: 16
D gene: TRBD1
CDR3 DNA: TGCGCCAGCAGCCAAGATTTGGGGACAGGGAGCTACGAGCAGTACTTC
CDR3 protein: CASSQDLGTGSYEQYF

J gene: TRBJ2-2
clone size: -
V gene: TRBV29-1
CDR3 length: 16
D gene: TRBD2
CDR3 DNA: TGCAGCGTTGAAAAGGCGGGAGGGCCTGGCACCGGGGAGCTGTTTTTT
CDR3 protein: CSVEKAGGPGTGELFF

J gene: TRBJ2-7
clone size: -
V gene: TRBV2
CDR3 length: 14
D gene: TRBD2
CDR3 DNA: TGTGCCAGCAGTAAGCGGGAGGCACCGGGCGAGCAGTACTTC
CDR3 protein: CASSKREAPGEQYF

J gene: TRBJ2-1
clone size: -
V gene: TRBV6-5
CDR3 length: 13
D gene: TRBD1
CDR3 DNA: TGTGCCAGCAGCGGGACAGAAAAAAATGAGCAGTTCTTC
CDR3 protein: CASSGTEKNEQFF

J gene: TRBJ2-7
clone size: -
V gene: TRBV28
CDR3 length: 14
D gene: -
CDR3 DNA: TGTGCCAGCAGGGTTGGGGGACAAACCTACGAGCAGTACTTC
CDR3 protein: CASRVGGQTYEQYF

J gene: TRBJ2-7
clone size: -
V gene: TRBV5-6
CDR3 length: 14
D gene: TRBD2
CDR3 DNA: TGTGCCAGCAGCTTAGCGGGGCCCTCCTACGAGCAGTACTTC
CDR3 protein: CASSLAGPSYEQYF

J gene: TRBJ2-6
clone size: -
V gene: TRBV27
CDR3 length: 19
D gene: TRBD1
CDR3 DNA: TGTGCCAGCAGTCGAACGTTAGGGCAGGGGGCGGCTGGGGCCAACGTCCTGACTTTC
CDR3 protein: CASSRTLGQGAAGANVLTF

J gene: TRBJ1-1
clone size: -
V gene: TRBV5-1
CDR3 length: 15
D gene: TRBD1
CDR3 DNA: TGCGCCAGCAGCTCCGGGGACAGTTGGAACACTGAAGCTTTCTTT
CDR3 protein: CASSSGDSWNTEAFF

J gene: TRBJ1-2
clone size: -
V gene: TRBV6-6
CDR3 length: 13
D gene: -
CDR3 DNA: TGTGCCAGCAGTTACTCCAGGGAAGGTGGCTACACCTTC
CDR3 protein: CASSYSREGGYTF

J gene: TRBJ2-2
clone size: -
V gene: TRBV18
CDR3 length: 15
D gene: TRBD2
CDR3 DNA: TGTGCCAGCTCAGCTAGCGGGAGCAACACCGGGGAGCTGTTTTTT
CDR3 protein: CASSASGSNTGELFF

J gene: TRBJ2-1
clone size: -
V gene: TRBV7-8
CDR3 length: 17
D gene: -
CDR3 DNA: TGTGCCAGCAGCTTATTCGGACTGAAGCGGCAAGACAATGAGCAGTTCTTC
CDR3 protein: CASSLFGLKRQDNEQFF

J gene: TRBJ2-2
clone size: -
V gene: TRBV19
CDR3 length: 16
D gene: -
CDR3 DNA: TGTGCCAGTAGTATTGTAAAACTGCTCAACACCGGGGAGCTGTTTTTT
CDR3 protein: CASSIVKLLNTGELFF

J gene: TRBJ2-5
clone size: few
V gene: TRBV10-1
CDR3 length: 15
D gene: TRBD1
CDR3 DNA: TGCGCCAGCAGTGAACCGGGACAGGGAATGGAGACCCAGTACTTC
CDR3 protein: CASSEPGQGMETQYF

J gene: TRBJ1-2
clone size: few
V gene: TRBV28
CDR3 length: 13
D gene: TRBD1
CDR3 DNA: TGTGCCAGCAGTAGGGACAGGGCGGGTGGCTACACCTTC
CDR3 protein: CASSRDRAGGYTF

J gene: TRBJ2-7
clone size: -
V gene: TRBV28
CDR3 length: 16
D gene: TRBD1
CDR3 DNA: TGTGCCAGCAGTTTGTCTAGGACAGGGGTAGCCTACGAGCAGTACTTC
CDR3 protein: CASSLSRTGVAYEQYF

J gene: TRBJ1-2
clone size: -
V gene: TRBV5-1
CDR3 length: 13
D gene: TRBD1
CDR3 DNA: TGCGCCAGCAGCCCGGGACAGGTGAATGGCTACACCTTC
CDR3 protein: CASSPGQVNGYTF

J gene: TRBJ2-7
clone size: -
V gene: TRBV10-3
CDR3 length: 14
D gene: TRBD2
CDR3 DNA: TGTGCCATCAGCGCTAGCGGGAGCTCCTACGAGCAGTACTTC
CDR3 protein: CAISASGSSYEQYF

J gene: TRBJ2-7
clone size: few
V gene: TRBV2
CDR3 length: 15
D gene: TRBD2
CDR3 DNA: TGTGCCAGCAGTGAAGAGACTAGCGGGAGAAGCGAGCAGTACTTC
CDR3 protein: CASSEETSGRSEQYF

J gene: TRBJ2-3
clone size: -
V gene: TRBV6-1
CDR3 length: 18
D gene: TRBD1
CDR3 DNA: TGTGCCAGCAGTGCGGGGACAGGGGGACTAGGGAGGAGGGATACGCAGTATTTT
CDR3 protein: CASSAGTGGLGRRDTQYF

J gene: TRBJ2-3
clone size: -
V gene: TRBV4-2
CDR3 length: 15
D gene: -
CDR3 DNA: TGTGCCAGCAGCCAAGAAGCCTGGGCCACAGATACGCAGTATTTT
CDR3 protein: CASSQEAWATDTQYF

J gene: TRBJ2-1
clone size: -
V gene: TRBV4-1
CDR3 length: 17
D gene: TRBD2
CDR3 DNA: TGCGCCAGCAGCCAAGAGCCAAGGACTAGCGTTTACAATGAGCAGTTCTTC
CDR3 protein: CASSQEPRTSVYNEQFF

J gene: TRBJ2-1
clone size: -
V gene: TRBV7-9
CDR3 length: 12
D gene: -
CDR3 DNA: TGTGCCAGCAGCTTAGTCGGTAATGAGCAGTTCTTC
CDR3 protein: CASSLVGNEQFF

J gene: TRBJ1-5
clone size: -
V gene: TRBV28
CDR3 length: 18
D gene: TRBD1
CDR3 DNA: TGTGCCAGCAGTTCCGGGACAGGGGGTGGTGTGAGCAATCAGCCCCAGCATTTT
CDR3 protein: CASSSGTGGGVSNQPQHF

J gene: TRBJ2-1
clone size: -
V gene: TRBV5-4
CDR3 length: 17
D gene: TRBD2
CDR3 DNA: TGTGCCAGCAGGAGGACTAGCGGGAGACAGGGATACAATGAGCAGTTCTTC
CDR3 protein: CASRRTSGRQGYNEQFF

J gene: TRBJ2-5
clone size: -
V gene: TRBV4-1
CDR3 length: 13
D gene: -
CDR3 DNA: TGCGCCAGCAGCCAAGGGCTGTTGGAGACCCAGTACTTC
CDR3 protein: CASSQGLLETQYF

J gene: TRBJ1-1
clone size: few
V gene: TRBV10-1
CDR3 length: 15
D gene: TRBD1
CDR3 DNA: TGCGCCAGCAGCGAATACCAGGGGGCGAGGACTGAAGCTTTCTTT
CDR3 protein: CASSEYQGARTEAFF

J gene: TRBJ2-1
clone size: -
V gene: TRBV7-7
CDR3 length: 17
D gene: TRBD2
CDR3 DNA: TGTGCTAGCAGCTTAGGGCCTAGCGGGAGCTCCTACAATGAGCAGTTCTTC
CDR3 protein: CASSLGPSGSSYNEQFF

J gene: TRBJ2-2
clone size: -
V gene: TRBV5-4
CDR3 length: 16
D gene: -
CDR3 DNA: TGTGCCAGCAGCTTTGAGACGGATTGGGCCACCGGGGAGCTGTTTTTT
CDR3 protein: CASSFETDWATGELFF

J gene: TRBJ2-7
clone size: -
V gene: TRBV15
CDR3 length: 14
D gene: TRBD1
CDR3 DNA: TGTGCCACCAGCAGCCGGGACAGGAACTACGAGCAGTACTTC
CDR3 protein: CATSSRDRNYEQYF

J gene: TRBJ2-7
clone size: -
V gene: TRBV7-6
CDR3 length: 15
D gene: TRBD2
CDR3 DNA: TGTGCCAGCAGCTTAGAGGCGGGAGCTAACTACGAGCAGTACTTC
CDR3 protein: CASSLEAGANYEQYF

J gene: TRBJ1-2
clone size: -
V gene: TRBV12-5
CDR3 length: 14
D gene: TRBD1
CDR3 DNA: TGTGCTAGTGGTTTCCAGGGGGGAATATATGGCTACACCTTC
CDR3 protein: CASGFQGGIYGYTF

J gene: TRBJ2-7
clone size: -
V gene: TRBV9
CDR3 length: 14
D gene: -
CDR3 DNA: TGTGCCAGCAGCGTAGTACAAAACTCCTACGAGCAGTACTTC
CDR3 protein: CASSVVQNSYEQYF

J gene: TRBJ2-3
clone size: -
V gene: TRBV28
CDR3 length: 15
D gene: -
CDR3 DNA: TGTGCCAGCAGTTTAGGGGACTCCTCCGCAGATACGCAGTATTTT
CDR3 protein: CASSLGDSSADTQYF

J gene: TRBJ2-1
clone size: -
V gene: TRBV6-1
CDR3 length: 15
D gene: TRBD1
CDR3 DNA: TGTGCCAGCAGTGTGGGGACAGGGCTGAACAATGAGCAGTTCTTC
CDR3 protein: CASSVGTGLNNEQFF